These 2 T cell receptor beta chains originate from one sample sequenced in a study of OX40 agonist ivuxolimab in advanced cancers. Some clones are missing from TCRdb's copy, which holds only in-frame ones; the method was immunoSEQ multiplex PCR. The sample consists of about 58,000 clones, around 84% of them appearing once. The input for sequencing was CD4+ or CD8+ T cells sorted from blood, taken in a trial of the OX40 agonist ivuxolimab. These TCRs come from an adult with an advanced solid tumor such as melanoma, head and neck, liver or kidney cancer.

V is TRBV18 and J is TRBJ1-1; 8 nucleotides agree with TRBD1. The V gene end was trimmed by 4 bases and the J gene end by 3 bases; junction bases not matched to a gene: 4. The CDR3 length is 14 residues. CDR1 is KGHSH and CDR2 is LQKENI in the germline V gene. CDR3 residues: CASSLLDRDTEAFF. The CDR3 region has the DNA TGTGCCAGCTCACTACTGGACAGGGACACTGAAGCTTTCTTT.

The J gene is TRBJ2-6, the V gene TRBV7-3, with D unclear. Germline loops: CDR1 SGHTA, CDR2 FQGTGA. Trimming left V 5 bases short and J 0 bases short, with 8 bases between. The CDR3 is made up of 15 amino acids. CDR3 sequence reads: CASSHQSSGANVLTF. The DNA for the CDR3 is TGTGCCAGCAGCCACCAGAGCTCTGGGGCCAACGTCCTGACTTTC.